This entry concerns a single T cell receptor beta chain. The antigen remains undetermined. V was pared by 2 bases and J by 5 bases, with 8 bases of the junction left unmatched. The germline V gene has CDR1 SEHNR and CDR2 FQNEAQ (reference sequence). The CDR3 spans 18 residues. This entry is derived from a study of beta chain features in type 1 diabetes. Via CD45RO/CCR7/CD25/CD127/CD95/CD27, cells of the CD4+ naive, central memory, regulatory and stem cell-like memory subsets were sorted. Expressed TCRB transcripts got sequenced, as all isolated RNA was reverse transcribed. Sequenced by immunoSEQ multiplex PCR; TCRdb stores in-frame clones only, minus some. The sample yields about 620,000 clones, about 14% seen once. Study-level points and caveats: Compared to healthy donors, patients appeared to have naive, central memory and Treg TCRB repertoires that were more alike.

This sequence was found in a man aged 18 to 30 in good health. The J gene is TRBJ2-3, the V gene TRBV7-9; 15 bases fit TRBD2. The material sequenced was naive CD4+ T cells from blood. The DNA for the CDR3 is TGTGCCAGCAGCTTACTGCGCGGACTAGCGGGAGGGCGAGATACGCAGTATTTT. Protein sequence: CASSLLRGLAGGRDTQYF.